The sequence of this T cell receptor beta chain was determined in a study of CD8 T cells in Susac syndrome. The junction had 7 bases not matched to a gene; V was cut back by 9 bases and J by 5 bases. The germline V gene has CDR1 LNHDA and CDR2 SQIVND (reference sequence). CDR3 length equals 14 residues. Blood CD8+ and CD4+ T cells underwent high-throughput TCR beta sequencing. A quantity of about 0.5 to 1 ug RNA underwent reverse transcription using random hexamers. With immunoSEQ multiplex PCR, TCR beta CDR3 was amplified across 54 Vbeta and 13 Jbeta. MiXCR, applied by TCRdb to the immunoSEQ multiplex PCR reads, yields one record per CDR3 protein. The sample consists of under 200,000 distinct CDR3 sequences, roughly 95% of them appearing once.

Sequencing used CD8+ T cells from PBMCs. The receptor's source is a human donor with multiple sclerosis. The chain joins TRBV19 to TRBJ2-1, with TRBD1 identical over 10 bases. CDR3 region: CASRGQGRNNEQFF. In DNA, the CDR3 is TGTGCCAGCAGGGGACAGGGGCGAAACAATGAGCAGTTCTTC.